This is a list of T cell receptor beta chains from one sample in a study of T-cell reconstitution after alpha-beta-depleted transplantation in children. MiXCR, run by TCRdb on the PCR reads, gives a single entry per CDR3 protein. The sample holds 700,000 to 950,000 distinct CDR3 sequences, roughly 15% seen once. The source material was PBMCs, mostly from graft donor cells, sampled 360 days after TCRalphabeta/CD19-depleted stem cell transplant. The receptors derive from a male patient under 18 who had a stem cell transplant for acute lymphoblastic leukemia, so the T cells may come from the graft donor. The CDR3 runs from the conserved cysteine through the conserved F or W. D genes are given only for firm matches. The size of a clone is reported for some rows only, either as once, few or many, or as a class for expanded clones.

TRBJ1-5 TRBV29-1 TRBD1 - TGCAGCGCAGGGACAGGGGGTCAGCCCCAGCATTTT CSAGTGGQPQHF
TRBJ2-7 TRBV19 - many TGTGCCAGTAGTATCCTTGTTGCCCAGTACTTC CASSILVAQYF
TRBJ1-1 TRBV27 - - TGTGCCAGCAGTTCAATGTTCTTGCTTTTAGGGGGCACTGAAGCTTTCTTT CASSSMFLLLGGTEAFF
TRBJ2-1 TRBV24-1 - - TGTGCCACCAGTGATACTAGCCTCGCGCCTACAGAGGGTGAGCAGTTCTTC CATSDTSLAPTEGEQFF
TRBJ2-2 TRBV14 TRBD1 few TGTGCCAGCAGTCGGGACAGGGTTGGCACCGGGGAGCTGTTTTTT CASSRDRVGTGELFF
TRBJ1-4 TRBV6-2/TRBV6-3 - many TGTGCCAGCAGTTTGGCTAATGAAAAACTGTTTTTT CASSLANEKLFF
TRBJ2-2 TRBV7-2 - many TGTGCCAGCAGCTTAACCGGGACGGTTAACACCGGGGAGCTGTTTTTT CASSLTGTVNTGELFF
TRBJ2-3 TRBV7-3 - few TGTGCCAGCAGCTTTCAAGCGGCCCTCCCCACAGATACGCAGTATTTT CASSFQAALPTDTQYF
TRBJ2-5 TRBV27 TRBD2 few TGTGCCAGCAGTTTATCGTCTAGCGGGGCCGTCGGGACCCAGTACTTC CASSLSSSGAVGTQYF
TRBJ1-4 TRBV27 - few TGTGCCAGCAGTTTATCGTGGGGGGTGGGTGAAAAACTGTTTTTT CASSLSWGVGEKLFF
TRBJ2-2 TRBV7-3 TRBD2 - TGTGCCAGCAGCTTAAGGCCGGGAGGTGGGACCGGGGAGCTGTTTTTT CASSLRPGGGTGELFF